The 30 T cell receptor beta chains in this list originate from one sample, sequenced in a study of blood T cell repertoires in COVID-19. Repertoires were generated with immunoSEQ multiplex PCR, while TCRdb's copy carries only in-frame clones and drops some. The top ten hold roughly 2% of the sample, which has around 360,000 clones, approximately 89% seen once. The sequenced sample consisted of PBMCs or T cells enriched from blood (not recorded which). These TCRs come from a man aged 35 to 55 in a cohort exposed to, infected with or recovered from COVID-19 (not recorded which).

In this sample, this clone turned up once. This chain links TRBV7-8 with TRBJ1-4; D gene unclear. The CDR3 sequence is 16 residues long. Germline lookup yields CDR1 SGHVS and CDR2 FQNEAQ. Trimming took 6 bases from V and 0 from J, leaving 14 bases between them. The CDR3 nucleotides read TGTGCCAGCAGTCTGGGCAGACCGCCAACTAATGAAAAACTGTTTTTT. This sequence encodes CASSLGRPPTNEKLFF.

The chain recombines TRBV25-1 with TRBJ2-7; 8 positions match TRBD1. The CDR3 has 13 amino acids. In germline, CDR1 is MGHDK, CDR2 SYGVNS. V was clipped by 7 bases and J by 2 bases; unmatched bases: 4. CDR3 nucleotide sequence: TGTGCCAGCACAAAACAGGGGGCCTACGAGCAGTACTTC. Translating gives CASTKQGAYEQYF.

The J gene is TRBJ1-1, the V gene TRBV4-1; perhaps TRBD1 as D (6 bases). CDR1 and CDR2 from the germline V gene are MGHRA and YSYEKL. The V end was cut by 1 base, the J end by 3 bases, with 12 bases between. The CDR3 runs to 15 residues. In nucleotides, the CDR3 is TGCGCCAGCAGCCAAGGACTCAGGGGCTACACTGAAGCTTTCTTT. Protein product: CASSQGLRGYTEAFF.

The chain links TRBV27 to TRBJ1-6, with D maybe TRBD1 (5 bases). The CDR3 contains 17 residues. Germline CDR1 reads MNHEY; CDR2 reads SMNVEV (reference sequence). Trimming took 5 bases from V and 2 from J, leaving 16 bases between them. In DNA form, the CDR3 reads TGTGCCAGCAGTGGGACGGGGGGTCTCGCCTATAATTCACCCCTCCACTTT. Its protein is CASSGTGGLAYNSPLHF.

The chain carries TRBV7-2 and TRBJ2-1; 11 bases are a match to TRBD2. Germline CDR1 and CDR2: SGHTA and FQGNSA. Unmatched junction bases numbered 8, after V lost 7 bases and J lost 3 bases. This CDR3 comprises 16 residues. CDR3 sequence: CASTPIAGGGYNEQFF. Written as DNA, the CDR3 is TGTGCCAGCACCCCAATAGCGGGAGGGGGCTACAATGAGCAGTTCTTC.

This sequence joins TRBV2 and TRBJ1-1; D not certain. Germline CDR1 reads SNHLY; CDR2 reads FYNNEI. The CDR3 runs to 11 residues. Trimming pared 4 bases from V and 6 bases from J, leaving 6 bases between. The DNA of the CDR3 is TGTGCCAGCAGTGGGGAGGCTGAAGCTTTCTTT. Translation gives CASSGEAEAFF. Supplemented by reference TRBV2 and TRBJ1-1, the full variable domain reads EPEVTQTPSHQVTQMGQEVILRCVPISNHLYFYWYRQILGQKVEFLVSFYNNEISEKSEIFDDQFSVERPDGSNFTLKIRSTKLEDSAMYFCASSGEAEAFFGQGTRLTVV.

The V gene is TRBV27, the J gene TRBJ2-7, with a tentative D call TRBD2 (7 bases). Germline CDR1 reads MNHEY; CDR2 reads SMNVEV (reference sequence). The germline V and J ends were trimmed by 1 base and 6 bases, with 10 bases remaining between them. The CDR3 covers 13 residues. CDR3 in DNA: TGTGCCAGCAGTTTATATAGGGGGGGCGAGCAGTACTTC. Translated: CASSLYRGGEQYF.

V is TRBV4-2 and J is TRBJ2-7, with D tentatively TRBD1 (8 bases). CDR3 length: 19 amino acids. Trimming removed 5 bases at V and 7 bases at J, with 33 bases between. Germline V gene sequence: CDR1 LGHNA, CDR2 YNFKEQ. CDR3 protein: CASSLDPVTGGAGREEQYF. In DNA form, the CDR3 reads TGTGCCAGCAGCTTAGACCCGGTAACAGGGGGGGCCGGCCGGGAGGAGCAGTACTTC.

As concerns this clone: Other DNA sequences in the same sample also yield this CDR3. This chain connects TRBV7-9 to TRBJ1-6, with TRBD1 identical over 9 bases. The germline CDR1 and CDR2 sequences are SEHNR and FQNEAQ (reference sequence). The CDR3 consists of 17 residues. Trimming at V came to 5 bases and at J to 10 bases, leaving 15 bases not matched to a gene. The CDR3 loop reads CASSPGTGKTGNSPLHF. The DNA of the CDR3 is TGTGCCAGCAGCCCCGGGACAGGGAAGACGGGAAACTCACCCCTCCACTTT. The entire variable domain, with the rest obtained from reference TRBV7-9 and TRBJ1-6, is as follows: DTGVSQNPRHKITKRGQNVTFRCDPISEHNRLYWYRQTLGQGPEFLTYFQNEAQLEKSRLLSDRFSAERPKGSFSTLEIQRTEQGDSAMYLCASSPGTGKTGNSPLHFGNGTRLTVT.

This clone was recorded once. This sequence joins TRBV30 and TRBJ1-1; TRBD1 aligns across 10 bases. The CDR3 spans 20 residues. J lost 5 bases, V lost 3 bases, and 24 bases had no gene match. Germline loops: CDR1 GTSNPN, CDR2 SVGIG (reference sequence). The CDR3 nucleotides read TGTGCCTGGAGCCGGGGGGGACAGGGGAACCTACCCCGGGGTGAAACTGAAGCTTTCTTT. Encoded protein: CAWSRGGQGNLPRGETEAFF.

The chain recombines TRBV3-1 (or the pseudogene TRBV3-2) with TRBJ1-5, with D hard to call. CDR1 and CDR2 (germline): LGHDT, YNNKEL (reference sequence). V lost 4 bases and J lost 4, with 11 bases in between. The CDR3 length is 14 residues. In DNA, the CDR3 is TGTGCCAGCAGCCCCCTTGGAGGGAATCAGCCCCAGCATTTT. Encoded protein: CASSPLGGNQPQHF.

This clone came up once. The chain links TRBV12-5 to TRBJ1-1, with a tentative D call TRBD1 (5 bases). Germline values: CDR1 LGHNT, CDR2 FRNRAP. The CDR3 contains 16 residues. V dropped 3 bases and J dropped 1 base, with 15 bases sitting between them. CDR3 nucleotide sequence: TGTGCTAGTGGTTTTCCGACAGCTGAATCGAACACTGAAGCTTTCTTT. It translates to CASGFPTAESNTEAFF. The full variable domain, with the rest looked up from reference TRBV12-5 and TRBJ1-1, is DARVTQTPRHKVTEMGQEVTMRCQPILGHNTVFWYRQTMMQGLELLAYFRNRAPLDDSGMPKDRFSAEMPDATLATLKIQPSEPRDSAVYFCASGFPTAESNTEAFFGQGTRLTVV.

The chain employs TRBV11-3 and TRBJ2-2, with 7 bases that match TRBD2. There are 14 residues in the CDR3. Trimming cost V 1 base and J 5 bases; bases outside gene matches: 1. Germline assignment: CDR1 SGHNT and CDR2 YENEEA. The chain's CDR3 is CASSLAGGTGELFF. The CDR3 region has the DNA TGTGCCAGCAGCTTAGCGGGAGGTACCGGGGAGCTGTTTTTT.

The rearrangement joins TRBV9 to TRBJ2-1, with TRBD1 matching over 7 bases. Trimming removed 4 bases from V and 2 bases from J; junction bases left unmatched: 3. Germline CDR1 reads SGDLS; CDR2 reads YYNGEE. The CDR3 has 14 residues. The CDR3 is CASSIQGAYNEQFF. CDR3 in DNA: TGTGCCAGCAGCATTCAGGGGGCCTACAATGAGCAGTTCTTC.

The chain combines TRBV3-1 (or the pseudogene TRBV3-2) with TRBJ1-1; D ambiguous. Germline V CDR1 and CDR2: LGHDT, YNNKEL (reference sequence). This CDR3 spans 14 amino acids. V lost 3 bases, J lost 5 bases, and 13 bases lay in between. CDR3 protein: CASSQIGRQTEAFF. The CDR3 DNA follows: TGTGCCAGCAGCCAGATAGGGAGGCAAACTGAAGCTTTCTTT.

The chain joins TRBV12-5 to TRBJ2-4; D remains unclear. The V end lost 7 bases, the J end lost 5 bases, and 18 bases lay between the germline ends. The CDR3 extends over 15 amino acids. In germline, CDR1 is LGHNT, CDR2 FRNRAP. CDR3 nucleotides: TGTGCTAGTGCCAGGTCAGGTGGGTTCCAAAACATTCAGTACTTC. This encodes CASARSGGFQNIQYF.

The chain couples TRBV2 to TRBJ2-1, with D possibly being TRBD2 (6 bases). The CDR3 sequence is 14 residues long. V shed 0 bases and J shed 9 bases, with 12 bases lying between them. CDR1 SNHLY and CDR2 FYNNEI come from the germline V gene. The DNA of the CDR3 is TGTGCCAGCAGTGAAGCGCGCGGGGCGGTTGAGCAGTTCTTC. This translates into CASSEARGAVEQFF.

The genes are TRBV10-3 and TRBJ2-1; a weak D match, TRBD2 (5 bases). The germline V and J ends were trimmed by 11 bases and 5 bases, with 22 bases remaining between them. This CDR3 region has 15 residues. CDR1 and CDR2 (germline): ENHRY, SYGVKD. This chain's CDR3 is CASKEGPQPHNEQFF. Written as DNA, the CDR3 is TGTGCCTCTAAAGAGGGCCCACAACCTCACAATGAGCAGTTCTTC.

In nucleotides, the CDR3 is TGTGCCTGGAGTGGGGGGACAGCTAATCAGCCCCAGCATTTT. Its translation: CAWSGGTANQPQHF. V is TRBV30 and J is TRBJ1-5, with 7 positions matching TRBD1. Unmatched junction bases numbered 4, after V lost 1 base and J lost 4 bases. CDR1 GTSNPN and CDR2 SVGIG come from the germline V gene (reference sequence). This CDR3 is 14 amino acids long.

This sequence joins TRBV25-1 and TRBJ1-6, with D possibly being TRBD1 (6 bases). Germline V lookup: CDR1 MGHDK, CDR2 SYGVNS. The CDR3 extends over 15 amino acids. Trimming took 3 bases from V and 9 from J, leaving 15 bases between them. CDR3 loop: CASSETGTWSSPLHF. The DNA for the CDR3 is TGTGCCAGCAGTGAGACAGGCACTTGGAGTTCACCCCTCCACTTT. Combining the CDR3 with reference TRBV25-1 and TRBJ1-6 gives the whole variable domain EADIYQTPRYLVIGTGKKITLECSQTMGHDKMYWYQQDPGMELHLIHYSYGVNSTEKGDLSSESTVSRIRTEHFPLTLESARPSHTSQYLCASSETGTWSSPLHFGNGTRLTVT.

V and J are TRBV19 and TRBJ1-2; D possibly corresponds to TRBD1 (6 bases). From germline, CDR1 is LNHDA and CDR2 SQIVND (reference sequence). V lost 5 bases and J lost 4, with 11 bases in between. The CDR3 totals 13 residues. The CDR3 here is CASSPGRGYGYTF. As DNA, the CDR3 is TGTGCCAGTAGTCCAGGCAGGGGCTATGGCTACACCTTC.

The chain is built from TRBV5-1 and TRBJ2-1, with TRBD2 matching over 11 bases. CDR1 SGHRS and CDR2 YFSETQ come from the germline V gene. This CDR3 comprises 16 residues. The V segment lost 4 bases and the J segment 9 bases; nucleotides outside the gene matches: 12. The CDR3 DNA follows: TGCGCCAGCAGCCCTGGTCTAGCGGGGGGATACGGTGAGCAGTTCTTC. Translating it yields CASSPGLAGGYGEQFF.

About this clone: The same CDR3 arises from other DNA sequences in this sample as well. The chain has TRBV20-1 and TRBJ2-7, with D uncertain. The germline V and J ends were trimmed by 1 base and 4 bases, with 5 bases remaining between them. This CDR3 is 11 amino acids long. In germline, CDR1 is DFQATT, CDR2 SNEGSKA (reference sequence). The CDR3 protein is CSARVQYEQYF. Written as DNA, the CDR3 is TGCAGTGCTAGAGTCCAGTACGAGCAGTACTTC.

V usage is TRBV7-6 and J usage is TRBJ1-4; 7 bases are a match to TRBD1. The CDR3 consists of 18 residues. In germline, CDR1 is SGHVS, CDR2 FNYEAQ. The trim removed 1 base at V and 1 base at J, leaving 9 bases unmatched. Here the CDR3 reads CASSLVQGGPITNEKLFF. CDR3 nucleotide sequence: TGTGCCAGCAGCTTAGTCCAGGGGGGACCGATAACTAATGAAAAACTGTTTTTT.

This clone came up once. The DNA of the CDR3 is TGTGCCAGCAGTTTACCCCCCTGGACTAGCGGCAGCACAGATACGCAGTATTTT. Translating gives CASSLPPWTSGSTDTQYF. The chain uses TRBV28 and TRBJ2-3, with TRBD2 matching 10 bases. Germline V gives CDR1 MDHEN, CDR2 SYDVKM. The CDR3 is 18 residues long. J lost 0 bases, V lost 2 bases, and 8 bases had no gene match.

The V and J genes are TRBV6-5 and TRBJ2-3; D uncertain. Germline assignment: CDR1 MNHEY and CDR2 SVGAGI. CDR3 length: 11 amino acids. V was pared by 6 bases and J by 5 bases, with 6 bases between. The CDR3 nucleotides read TGTGCCAGCAGGTCGAGAGATACGCAGTATTTT. It yields the protein CASRSRDTQYF.

The CDR3 DNA follows: TGCGCCAGCGCCGCTAGCGGAAACTACAATGAGCAGTTCTTC. This codes for CASAASGNYNEQFF. J is TRBJ2-1 and V is TRBV10-1; 7 bases line up with TRBD2. V dropped 8 bases and J dropped 3; count of bases not matched to a gene: 7. Germline V gene sequence: CDR1 WNHNN, CDR2 SYGVQD (reference sequence). The CDR3 runs to 14 residues.

The chain joins TRBV25-1 to TRBJ2-1; perhaps TRBD1 as D (5 bases). V was shortened by 4 bases and J by 3 bases, with 7 bases between the two germline ends. Germline CDR1 and CDR2: MGHDK and SYGVNS. The CDR3 runs 13 residues. CDR3 in amino acids: CASSGQSYNEQFF. CDR3 DNA sequence: TGTGCCAGCAGTGGACAGAGCTACAATGAGCAGTTCTTC.

The chain combines TRBV19 with TRBJ2-2; TRBD2 matches at 11 bases. The CDR3 totals 16 residues. Germline values: CDR1 LNHDA, CDR2 SQIVND (reference sequence). Trimming took 5 bases from V and 6 from J; bases not matched to a gene: 8. CDR3 sequence reads: CASSPTRTSGSGELFF. As DNA, the CDR3 is TGTGCCAGTAGTCCCACTCGGACTAGCGGGTCCGGGGAGCTGTTTTTT.

The chain joins TRBV27 to TRBJ2-5, with D hard to call. The length of the CDR3 is 11 residues. Trimming removed 10 bases from V and 4 bases from J, with 10 bases in between. In germline, CDR1 is MNHEY, CDR2 SMNVEV (reference sequence). CDR3 in amino acids: CATHSGETQYF. CDR3 DNA: TGTGCCACCCACAGTGGAGAGACCCAGTACTTC.